Listed below are T cell receptor beta chains from one sample, sequenced in a study of T cell responses to AZD1222 COVID-19 vaccine. Profiling relied on immunoSEQ multiplex PCR, and the TCRdb table lists in-frame clones only, not all of them. Altogether tens of thousands of clones are present, approximately 92% being singletons, with the ten largest covering roughly 8.8%. Source: peripheral blood, taken 28 days after the second AZD1222 dose. The source of these receptors is an adult who received the AZD1222 COVID-19 vaccine. Each CDR3 is given with its conserved first and last residue. The D gene is left open where the match is weak. Size is omitted from some rows. Given values are once, few, many or a class for expanded clones.

CDR3nt: TGTGCCAGCAGCCCCGGACCAAAGCGGCCCCAGCATTTT
CDR3aa: CASSPGPKRPQHF
d_gene: -
abundance: once
v_gene: TRBV12-3/TRBV12-4
j_gene: TRBJ1-5

CDR3nt: TGCGCCAGCAGCCCATCCCCAGCGGACAGTGAAGCTTTCTTT
CDR3aa: CASSPSPADSEAFF
d_gene: -
abundance: -
v_gene: TRBV5-1
j_gene: TRBJ1-1

CDR3nt: TGTGCCAGTAGCCATGCGGGGGGGCGGTACGGCAATCAGCCCCAGCATTTT
CDR3aa: CASSHAGGRYGNQPQHF
d_gene: -
abundance: -
v_gene: TRBV19
j_gene: TRBJ1-5

CDR3nt: TGTGCCAGCAGCTCAGGGCAGCACCCAGGGAATTCACCCCTCCACTTT
CDR3aa: CASSSGQHPGNSPLHF
d_gene: -
abundance: once
v_gene: TRBV7-8
j_gene: TRBJ1-6

CDR3nt: TGTGCCAGCAACCCAGACAGGGGCAATGGCTACACCTTC
CDR3aa: CASNPDRGNGYTF
d_gene: TRBD1
abundance: -
v_gene: TRBV5-8
j_gene: TRBJ1-2

CDR3nt: TGTGCCAGCAGCCAAAACAGGGGTTTACGTAGCTCCCCCTCCTTCTTC
CDR3aa: CASSQNRGLRSSPSFF
d_gene: TRBD1
abundance: -
v_gene: TRBV28
j_gene: TRBJ2-1

CDR3nt: TGTGCCAGCAGCTTCGGGGGGAGCGACTATGGCTACACCTTC
CDR3aa: CASSFGGSDYGYTF
d_gene: -
abundance: -
v_gene: TRBV7-9
j_gene: TRBJ1-2

CDR3nt: TGTGCCAGCAGCTTGCCAGGGGGGGTCACCTACAATGAGCAGTTCTTC
CDR3aa: CASSLPGGVTYNEQFF
d_gene: -
abundance: -
v_gene: TRBV5-6
j_gene: TRBJ2-1

CDR3nt: TGTGCCAGCAGGGGCCACCAGGAATACGAGCAGTACTTC
CDR3aa: CASRGHQEYEQYF
d_gene: -
abundance: once
v_gene: TRBV27
j_gene: TRBJ2-7

CDR3nt: TGTGCCAGCAGCCACGGACTGGACAGGGGGCGAAACACTGAAGCTTTCTTT
CDR3aa: CASSHGLDRGRNTEAFF
d_gene: TRBD1
abundance: once
v_gene: TRBV4-2
j_gene: TRBJ1-1

CDR3nt: TGTGCCAGCTCACAGACACAGAGCCAAGAGACCCAGTACTTC
CDR3aa: CASSQTQSQETQYF
d_gene: -
abundance: -
v_gene: TRBV18
j_gene: TRBJ2-5

CDR3nt: TGTGCCAGCAGCTTAGCCCAGGGGCGAAGCACTGAAGCTTTCTTT
CDR3aa: CASSLAQGRSTEAFF
d_gene: -
abundance: -
v_gene: TRBV7-2
j_gene: TRBJ1-1

CDR3nt: TGTGCCAGCGGGATCACAGGGGGCCACACTGAAGCTTTCTTT
CDR3aa: CASGITGGHTEAFF
d_gene: TRBD1
abundance: -
v_gene: TRBV6-5
j_gene: TRBJ1-1

CDR3nt: TGTGCCAGCAGCTTAGAACTAGCGGGTAGCACAGATACGCAGTATTTT
CDR3aa: CASSLELAGSTDTQYF
d_gene: TRBD2
abundance: -
v_gene: TRBV7-9
j_gene: TRBJ2-3

CDR3nt: TGCGCCAGCAGTTTATTAGCGGTAAGCTCCTACGAGCAGTACTTC
CDR3aa: CASSLLAVSSYEQYF
d_gene: -
abundance: -
v_gene: TRBV5-1
j_gene: TRBJ2-7

CDR3nt: TGTGCCAGCCCGGCTGGTTTCCAAGAGACCCAGTACTTC
CDR3aa: CASPAGFQETQYF
d_gene: -
abundance: -
v_gene: TRBV6-5
j_gene: TRBJ2-5

CDR3nt: TGTGCCAGCAGCCACCCCGGACGGGGATCCCGGAAAAACATTCAGTACTTC
CDR3aa: CASSHPGRGSRKNIQYF
d_gene: -
abundance: -
v_gene: TRBV7-2
j_gene: TRBJ2-4

CDR3nt: TGTGCCAGTATTAGGGGACAGAACACCGGGGAGCTGTTTTTT
CDR3aa: CASIRGQNTGELFF
d_gene: -
abundance: -
v_gene: TRBV19
j_gene: TRBJ2-2

CDR3nt: TGTGCCAGCAGCTTAGGAGGAGAGAGTGAAAAACTGTTTTTT
CDR3aa: CASSLGGESEKLFF
d_gene: -
abundance: -
v_gene: TRBV7-9
j_gene: TRBJ1-4

CDR3nt: TGTGCCAGCAGCGTCTCCCCGGGACAGGGGTTTGGCTACACCTTC
CDR3aa: CASSVSPGQGFGYTF
d_gene: TRBD1
abundance: -
v_gene: TRBV7-2
j_gene: TRBJ1-2

CDR3nt: TGTGCCAGCAGCCCAATCGGGGGGGGAAACACCGGGGAGCTGTTTTTT
CDR3aa: CASSPIGGGNTGELFF
d_gene: TRBD2
abundance: -
v_gene: TRBV14
j_gene: TRBJ2-2

CDR3nt: TGTGCCAGCAGTCCCACCGGGACAGGGGGGGGATATGGCTACACCTTC
CDR3aa: CASSPTGTGGGYGYTF
d_gene: TRBD1
abundance: -
v_gene: TRBV3-1/TRBV3-2
j_gene: TRBJ1-2

CDR3nt: TGTGCCAGCAGCCGTCAGGGGGCGAACAATCAGCCCCAGCATTTT
CDR3aa: CASSRQGANNQPQHF
d_gene: TRBD1
abundance: few
v_gene: TRBV6-5
j_gene: TRBJ1-5

CDR3nt: TGTGCCAGCAGCTTAACAGGGCCAGATACGCAGTATTTT
CDR3aa: CASSLTGPDTQYF
d_gene: -
abundance: few
v_gene: TRBV7-3
j_gene: TRBJ2-3

CDR3nt: TGTGCCAGCAGCGCAGGGGCGACTGGAAGTCAGCCCCAGCATTTT
CDR3aa: CASSAGATGSQPQHF
d_gene: -
abundance: -
v_gene: TRBV9
j_gene: TRBJ1-5

CDR3nt: TGTGCCAGCAGCGTAGTTGGGGGAGTTGGCACTGAAGCTTTCTTT
CDR3aa: CASSVVGGVGTEAFF
d_gene: -
abundance: -
v_gene: TRBV9
j_gene: TRBJ1-1

CDR3nt: TGTGCCACCAGCCCAGGGCGGCAGGGCTTAGCTTTCTTT
CDR3aa: CATSPGRQGLAFF
d_gene: -
abundance: -
v_gene: TRBV15
j_gene: TRBJ1-1

CDR3nt: TGTGCCAGCAGCTATTGGTTTCCTTCAGGCTTGACCGGGGAGCTGTTTTTT
CDR3aa: CASSYWFPSGLTGELFF
d_gene: -
abundance: -
v_gene: TRBV3-1/TRBV3-2
j_gene: TRBJ2-2

CDR3nt: TGTGCCAGCAGTCTACGAAAGAACACCGGGGAGCTGTTTTTT
CDR3aa: CASSLRKNTGELFF
d_gene: -
abundance: -
v_gene: TRBV27
j_gene: TRBJ2-2

CDR3nt: TGTGCCAGCAGCTTAGATTCGGGGAGAACTGAAGCTTTCTTT
CDR3aa: CASSLDSGRTEAFF
d_gene: -
abundance: -
v_gene: TRBV7-9
j_gene: TRBJ1-1

CDR3nt: TGTGCCAGCAGTCCTTTGGAGGGAGAGCAGTTCTTC
CDR3aa: CASSPLEGEQFF
d_gene: -
abundance: -
v_gene: TRBV12-3/TRBV12-4
j_gene: TRBJ2-1

CDR3nt: TGTGCCAGCAGCCAAGGCACGATCACGGGACTAGCGAACAATGAGCAGTTCTTC
CDR3aa: CASSQGTITGLANNEQFF
d_gene: TRBD2
abundance: -
v_gene: TRBV3-1/TRBV3-2
j_gene: TRBJ2-1

CDR3nt: TGTGCCAGCAGTCCCAGACAGGGGTATGGCTACACCTTC
CDR3aa: CASSPRQGYGYTF
d_gene: TRBD1
abundance: -
v_gene: TRBV12-3/TRBV12-4
j_gene: TRBJ1-2

CDR3nt: TGTGCCAGCAGCTTAGAGGCACTCCCCTCCTACGAGCAGTACTTC
CDR3aa: CASSLEALPSYEQYF
d_gene: -
abundance: once
v_gene: TRBV7-9
j_gene: TRBJ2-7

CDR3nt: TGTGCCAGTAGTATATGGGGCAGAGCCTACGAGCAGTACTTC
CDR3aa: CASSIWGRAYEQYF
d_gene: -
abundance: -
v_gene: TRBV19
j_gene: TRBJ2-7

CDR3nt: TGTGCCAGCAGGACCGGGACAGCCCTACTAGCGGAACTCTACGAGCAGTACTTC
CDR3aa: CASRTGTALLAELYEQYF
d_gene: -
abundance: -
v_gene: TRBV28
j_gene: TRBJ2-7

CDR3nt: TGTGCCACCAGTGATTTGGCCGGGGTTCCATCAGATACGCAGTATTTT
CDR3aa: CATSDLAGVPSDTQYF
d_gene: -
abundance: few
v_gene: TRBV24-1
j_gene: TRBJ2-3

CDR3nt: TGTGCCAGCAGTTTCCGACTCCCGGAGCGGGGCTACACCTTC
CDR3aa: CASSFRLPERGYTF
d_gene: -
abundance: -
v_gene: TRBV28
j_gene: TRBJ1-2

CDR3nt: TGTGCCAGCTCACCGAGGAGACAGGGGGAGGTGGATACGCAGTATTTT
CDR3aa: CASSPRRQGEVDTQYF
d_gene: TRBD1
abundance: -
v_gene: TRBV18
j_gene: TRBJ2-3